This T cell receptor beta chain derives from a study of CD8 T cells in ankylosing spondylitis. Whole-study results and caveats: Significant enrichment of disease-linked clones was reportedly seen in matched ankylosing spondylitis synovial fluid. In the blood and synovial fluid of reactive arthritis, some motif variants had been previously reported. One TCR beta motif, made up of roughly 8 highly homologous variants, appeared characteristic of ankylosing spondylitis blood.

There are a few counts of this clonotype. Antigen specificity is unknown. Trimming removed 3 bases at V and 10 bases at J, with 9 bases between. The CDR3 covers 11 residues. Germline CDR1 SNHLY, CDR2 FYNNEI. TCRdb passed the 5' RACE reads through MiXCR, listing each CDR3 protein once. In the table there are 130,000 or so distinct CDR3 sequences, 9.5% to 12% of which are singletons. The origin of this receptor is a female donor with ankylosing spondylitis or in good health (not recorded which). This sequence joins TRBV2 and TRBJ2-5; D is perhaps TRBD2 (6 bases). The sample was blood, either unsorted or a sorted T cell fraction (not recorded which). As DNA, the CDR3 is TGTGCCAGCAGTGATAGGGAGGTCCAGTACTTC. As protein: CASSDREVQYF.